The next 6 T cell receptor beta chains were all read from a single sample in a study of sequential checkpoint blockade in melanoma. Repertoires were generated with immunoSEQ multiplex PCR, while TCRdb's copy carries only in-frame clones and drops some. The top ten clones hold 50% of a sample with roughly 8,400 clones, 64% of them seen once. The treatment was: randomized to nivolumab then ipilimumab (arm A) or the reverse (arm B). The specimen comprised CD8+ T cells sorted from blood (inferred from file names), sampled from a patient given nivolumab and ipilimumab in sequence. These receptors came from a human patient with melanoma. Some clones in this sample may be carry-over from other donors' samples.

CDR3 nucleotide sequence: TGTGCCAGCAGCCAAAATCCCTACGAGCAGTACTTC. It yields the protein CASSQNPYEQYF. The chain uses TRBV4-2 and TRBJ2-5, with D unclear. The DNA end lines up better with TRBJ2-7; the J call may be wrong. This CDR3 has 12 residues. The germline gives CDR1 LGHNA, CDR2 YNFKEQ.

The count of this clone is one. This chain uses TRBV9 with TRBJ2-7; 11 bases are a match to TRBD2. The CDR3 length is 15 residues. Looked up from germline, CDR1 is SGDLS and CDR2 is YYNGEE. V was clipped by 0 bases and J by 5 bases; unmatched bases: 4. CDR3 DNA: TGTGCCAGCAGCGTAGAAGGGACTAGCGGCAACGAGCAGTACTTC. Protein product: CASSVEGTSGNEQYF. The whole variable domain, filled in from reference TRBV9 and TRBJ2-7, reads DSGVTQTPKHLITATGQRVTLRCSPRSGDLSVYWYQQSLDQGLQFLIQYYNGEERAKGNILERFSAQQFPDLHSELNLSSLELGDSALYFCASSVEGTSGNEQYFGPGTRLTVT.

The chain is built from TRBV7-9 and TRBJ2-7; 10 nucleotides align to TRBD2. This CDR3 has 14 amino acids. CDR1 SEHNR and CDR2 FQNEAQ come from the germline V gene (reference sequence). V was clipped by 1 base and J by 12 bases; unmatched bases: 9. The CDR3 nucleotides are TGTGCCAGCAGCTTAGTAGGGACTAGCGCCTTTCCGTACTTC. This sequence encodes CASSLVGTSAFPYF.

CDR3 DNA sequence: TGCAGCGTCGAGACAGGGCACTCCTACGAGCAGTACTTC. It is translated as CSVETGHSYEQYF. The chain links TRBV29-1 to TRBJ2-7, with TRBD1 matching 7 bases. The V gene's germline CDR1 is SQVTM and CDR2 ANQGSEA. There are 13 residues in the CDR3. Trimming cost V 6 bases and J 0 bases; bases outside gene matches: 5.

This clone was seen only once. This chain joins TRBV30 and TRBJ1-2; unclear D gene. The CDR3 has 12 amino acids. V lost 0 bases to trimming and J lost 13 bases, with 15 bases between them. Germline V lookup: CDR1 GTSNPN, CDR2 SVGIG (reference sequence). This CDR3 reads CAWSVGGIHPTF. The CDR3 bases are TGTGCCTGGAGTGTCGGCGGAATCCATCCCACCTTC. The whole variable domain, remainder taken from reference TRBV30 and TRBJ1-2, is SQTIHQWPATLVQPVGSPLSLECTVEGTSNPNLYWYRQAAGRGLQLLFYSVGIGQISSEVPQNLSASRPQDRQFILSSKKLLLSDSGFYLCAWSVGGIHPTFGSGTRLTVV.

The chain has TRBV30 and TRBJ2-6, with D perhaps TRBD2 (5 bases). Trimming stripped 0 bases from V and 0 bases from J, with 6 bases between. The CDR3 spans 15 residues. The germline V gene has CDR1 GTSNPN and CDR2 SVGIG (reference sequence). For the CDR3, the DNA is TGTGCCTGGAGTGTAAGCGGCTCTGGGGCCAACGTCCTGACTTTC. This encodes CAWSVSGSGANVLTF. Complete variable domain (other parts from reference TRBV30 and TRBJ2-6): SQTIHQWPATLVQPVGSPLSLECTVEGTSNPNLYWYRQAAGRGLQLLFYSVGIGQISSEVPQNLSASRPQDRQFILSSKKLLLSDSGFYLCAWSVSGSGANVLTFGAGSRLTVL.